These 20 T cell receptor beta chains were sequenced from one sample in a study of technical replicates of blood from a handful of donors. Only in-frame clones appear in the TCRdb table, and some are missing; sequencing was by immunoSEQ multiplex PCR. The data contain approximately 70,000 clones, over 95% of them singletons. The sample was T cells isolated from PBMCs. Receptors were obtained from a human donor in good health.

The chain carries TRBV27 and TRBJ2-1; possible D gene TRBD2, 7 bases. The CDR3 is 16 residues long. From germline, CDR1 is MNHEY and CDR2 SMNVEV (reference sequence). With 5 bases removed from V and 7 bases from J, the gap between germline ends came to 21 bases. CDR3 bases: TGTGCCAGCAGTCCCAGACTAGCTGGCCAGGGGAATGAGCAGTTCTTC. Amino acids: CASSPRLAGQGNEQFF.

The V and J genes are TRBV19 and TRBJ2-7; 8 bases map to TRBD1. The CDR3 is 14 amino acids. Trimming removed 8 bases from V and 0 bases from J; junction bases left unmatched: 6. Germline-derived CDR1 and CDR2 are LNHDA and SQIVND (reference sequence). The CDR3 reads CASRGTGLSYEQYF. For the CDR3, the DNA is TGTGCCAGTCGGGGGACAGGCCTCTCCTACGAGCAGTACTTC.

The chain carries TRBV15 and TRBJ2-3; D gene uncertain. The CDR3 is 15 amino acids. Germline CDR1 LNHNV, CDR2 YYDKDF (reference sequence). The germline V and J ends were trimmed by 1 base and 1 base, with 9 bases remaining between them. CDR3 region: CATSRAVSRTDTQYF. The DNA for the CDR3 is TGTGCCACCAGCAGAGCAGTCAGTCGCACAGATACGCAGTATTTT.

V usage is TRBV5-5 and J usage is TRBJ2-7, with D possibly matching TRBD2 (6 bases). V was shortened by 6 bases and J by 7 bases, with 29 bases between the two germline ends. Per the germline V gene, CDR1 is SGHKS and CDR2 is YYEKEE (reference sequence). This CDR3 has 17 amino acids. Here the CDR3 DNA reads TGTGCCAGCAAACCCGGATGGCGGGGTAGCCCTGCGGAGGAGCAGTACTTC. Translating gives CASKPGWRGSPAEEQYF.

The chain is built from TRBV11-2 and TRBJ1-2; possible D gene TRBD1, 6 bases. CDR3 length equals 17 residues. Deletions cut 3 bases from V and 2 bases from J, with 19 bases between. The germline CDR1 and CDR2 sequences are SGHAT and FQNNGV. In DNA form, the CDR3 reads TGTGCCAGCAGCTTGGATCTCACAGGGATCGCCAACTATGGCTACACCTTC. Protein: CASSLDLTGIANYGYTF.

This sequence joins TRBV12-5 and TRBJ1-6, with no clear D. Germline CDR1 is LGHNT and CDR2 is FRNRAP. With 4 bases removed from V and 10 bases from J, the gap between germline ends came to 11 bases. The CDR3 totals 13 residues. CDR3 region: CASGWRDGSPLHF. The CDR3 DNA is TGTGCTAGTGGTTGGAGGGATGGATCACCCCTCCACTTT.

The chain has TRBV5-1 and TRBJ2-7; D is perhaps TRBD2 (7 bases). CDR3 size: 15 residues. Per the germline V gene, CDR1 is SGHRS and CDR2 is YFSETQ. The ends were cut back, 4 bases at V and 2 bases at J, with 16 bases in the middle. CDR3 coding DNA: TGCGCCAGCAGCCTCGGGGGGCAGGGGACCTACGAGCAGTACTTC. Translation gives CASSLGGQGTYEQYF.

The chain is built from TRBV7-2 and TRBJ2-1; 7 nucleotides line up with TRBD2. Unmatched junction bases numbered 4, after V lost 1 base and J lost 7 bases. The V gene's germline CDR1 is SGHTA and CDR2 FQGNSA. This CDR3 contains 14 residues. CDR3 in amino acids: CASSLDGGGNEQFF. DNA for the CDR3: TGTGCCAGCAGCTTAGACGGCGGGGGTAATGAGCAGTTCTTC.

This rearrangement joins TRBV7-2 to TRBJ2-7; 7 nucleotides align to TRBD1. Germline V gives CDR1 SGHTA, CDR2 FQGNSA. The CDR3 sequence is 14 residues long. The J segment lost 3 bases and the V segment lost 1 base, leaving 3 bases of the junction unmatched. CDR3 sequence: CASSLGQGYYEQYF. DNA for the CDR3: TGTGCCAGCAGCTTAGGACAGGGATACTACGAGCAGTACTTC.

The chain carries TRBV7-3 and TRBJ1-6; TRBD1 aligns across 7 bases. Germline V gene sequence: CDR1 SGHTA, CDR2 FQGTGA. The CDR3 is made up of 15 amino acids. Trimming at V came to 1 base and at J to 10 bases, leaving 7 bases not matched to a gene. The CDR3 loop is CASSLIRDRASPLHF. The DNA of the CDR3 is TGTGCCAGCAGCTTAATCCGGGACAGAGCCTCACCCCTCCACTTT.

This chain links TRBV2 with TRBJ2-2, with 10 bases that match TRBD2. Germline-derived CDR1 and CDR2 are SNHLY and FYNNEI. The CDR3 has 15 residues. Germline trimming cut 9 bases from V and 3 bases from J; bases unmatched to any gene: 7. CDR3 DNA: TGTGCCAGTACTGAGGGGACTAGCGACACCGGGGAGCTGTTTTTT. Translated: CASTEGTSDTGELFF.

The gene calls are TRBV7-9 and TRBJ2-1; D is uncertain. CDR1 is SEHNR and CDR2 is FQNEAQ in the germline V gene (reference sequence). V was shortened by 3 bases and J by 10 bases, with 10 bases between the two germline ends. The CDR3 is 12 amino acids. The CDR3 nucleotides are TGTGCCAGCAGCTTTTCGGGTGACGAGCAGTTCTTC. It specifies CASSFSGDEQFF.

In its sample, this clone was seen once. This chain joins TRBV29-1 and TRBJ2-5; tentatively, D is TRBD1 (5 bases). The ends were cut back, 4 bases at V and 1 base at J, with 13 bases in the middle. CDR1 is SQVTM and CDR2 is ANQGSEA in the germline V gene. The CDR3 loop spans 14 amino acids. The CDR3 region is CSVVTGESQETQYF. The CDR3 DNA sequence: TGCAGCGTTGTCACAGGAGAGTCCCAAGAGACCCAGTACTTC.

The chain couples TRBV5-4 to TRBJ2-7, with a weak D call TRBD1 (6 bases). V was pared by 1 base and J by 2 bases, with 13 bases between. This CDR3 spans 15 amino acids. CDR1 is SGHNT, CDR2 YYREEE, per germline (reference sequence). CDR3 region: CASSLSGHLTYEQYF. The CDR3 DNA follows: TGTGCCAGCAGCTTGTCGGGACACCTCACCTACGAGCAGTACTTC.

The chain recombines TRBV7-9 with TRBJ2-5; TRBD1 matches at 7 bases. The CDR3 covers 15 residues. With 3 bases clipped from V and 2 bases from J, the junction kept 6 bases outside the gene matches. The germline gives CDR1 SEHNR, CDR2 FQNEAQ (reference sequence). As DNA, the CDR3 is TGTGCCAGCAGCTTTGGGACAGTCTTTCAAGAGACCCAGTACTTC. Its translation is CASSFGTVFQETQYF.

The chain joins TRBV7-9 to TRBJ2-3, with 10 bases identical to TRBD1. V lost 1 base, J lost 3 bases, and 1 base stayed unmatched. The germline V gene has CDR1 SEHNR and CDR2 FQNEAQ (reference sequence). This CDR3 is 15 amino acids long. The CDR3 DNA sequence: TGTGCCAGCAGCTTAGGACAGGGGGCGACAGATACGCAGTATTTT. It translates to CASSLGQGATDTQYF.

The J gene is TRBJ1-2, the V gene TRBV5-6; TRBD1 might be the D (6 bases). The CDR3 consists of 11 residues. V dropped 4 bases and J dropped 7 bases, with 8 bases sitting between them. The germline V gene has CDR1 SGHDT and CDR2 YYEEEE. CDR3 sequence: CASSRQVGYTF. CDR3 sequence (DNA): TGTGCCAGCAGCCGACAGGTTGGCTACACCTTC.

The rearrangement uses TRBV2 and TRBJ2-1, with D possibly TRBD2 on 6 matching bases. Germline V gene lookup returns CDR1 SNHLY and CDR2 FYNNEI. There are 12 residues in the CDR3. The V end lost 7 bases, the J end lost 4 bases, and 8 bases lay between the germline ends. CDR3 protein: CASMEGYNEQFF. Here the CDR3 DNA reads TGTGCCAGCATGGAGGGTTACAATGAGCAGTTCTTC.

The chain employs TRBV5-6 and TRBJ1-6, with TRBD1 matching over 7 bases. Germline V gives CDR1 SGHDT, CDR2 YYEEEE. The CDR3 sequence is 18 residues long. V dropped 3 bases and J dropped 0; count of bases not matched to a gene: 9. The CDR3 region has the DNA TGTGCCAGCAGCTGGTGGACAGGATCGAGCTCCTATAATTCACCCCTCCACTTT. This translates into CASSWWTGSSSYNSPLHF. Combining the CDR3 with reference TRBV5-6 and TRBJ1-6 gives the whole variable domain DAGVTQSPTHLIKTRGQQVTLRCSPKSGHDTVSWYQQALGQGPQFIFQYYEEEERQRGNFPDRFSGHQFPNYSSELNVNALLLGDSALYLCASSWWTGSSSYNSPLHFGNGTRLTVT.

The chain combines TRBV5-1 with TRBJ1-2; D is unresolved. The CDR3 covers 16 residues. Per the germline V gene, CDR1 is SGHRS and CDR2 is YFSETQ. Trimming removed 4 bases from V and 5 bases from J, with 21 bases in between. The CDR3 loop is CASSRTSVRGFYGYTF. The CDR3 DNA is TGCGCCAGCAGCCGTACGAGTGTTCGAGGCTTTTATGGCTACACCTTC.